This is a list of T cell receptor beta chains from one sample in a study of human T cells and chemical hapten exposure. TCRdb reprocessed the RACE reads with MiXCR, giving one entry per CDR3 protein. Among some 57,000 distinct CDR3 sequences listed, 8.5% to 10% were seen once. Here the sequenced sample was whole blood, taken in connection with sensitization to the hapten diphenylcyclopropenone (DPC). The receptors stem from a woman younger than 45 with alopecia areata. Some clones in this sample may be carry-over from other donors' samples. Each CDR3 is given with its conserved first and last residue. Each record gives: V gene, CDR3 protein.

>TRBV4-3
CASSQATGFKTEAFF
>TRBV6-4
CASSDSTSGGGTDTQYF
>TRBV24-1
CATSEQGYEQYF
>TRBV7-2
CASSLSGAHTDTQYF
>TRBV4-1
CASSQGLGSYEQYF
>TRBV20-1
CSARDWGQQADTQYF
>TRBV6-1
CASRPGNTGELFF
>TRBV12-3/TRBV12-4
CASCPVASEIGTQYF
>TRBV29-1
CSVVEAGCTDTQYF
>TRBV9
CASSATQRASTDTQYF
>TRBV12-3/TRBV12-4
CASSLRRGSSYEQYF
>TRBV27
CASSLGRVGTEAFF